The 14 T cell receptor beta chains reported below all come from one sample, sequenced in a study of HIV-infected patients and healthy controls. The repertoire came from unfractionated whole blood and reflected all unsorted peripheral T cells. About 450 ng RNA was reverse transcribed with alpha and beta constant-region primers. Alpha and beta chain libraries were made separately by chain-specific third strand synthesis with multiplexing indices. TCRdb called the 5' RACE reads again in MiXCR, with one record for every CDR3 protein. The table shows 11,000 or so distinct CDR3 sequences, with about 5.1% occurring only once. Input material: blood. The receptors stem from an adult in good health.

Ten or more counts support this clonotype. The rearrangement links TRBV12-3 or TRBV12-4 to TRBJ1-1; D is unresolved. V shed 2 bases and J shed 4 bases, with 11 bases lying between them. This CDR3 is 14 amino acids long. CDR3 DNA: TGTGCCAGCAGTTTATTTGGAAGCGGCACTGAAGCTTTCTTT. This sequence encodes CASSLFGSGTEAFF.

The sample holds many counts of this clonotype. The rearrangement uses TRBV11-1 and TRBJ2-2, with D maybe TRBD2 (5 bases). The germline CDR1 and CDR2 sequences are SGHAT and FQDESV (reference sequence). V gave up 2 bases and J gave up 4 bases, with 8 bases separating them. This CDR3 is 14 amino acids long. In DNA form, the CDR3 reads TGTGCCAGCAGCTTACGGGGTGGCACCGGGGAGCTGTTTTTT. Its translation: CASSLRGGTGELFF.

This sequence joins TRBV5-6 and TRBJ2-1; D call uncertain. The CDR3 loop spans 16 amino acids. Germline assignment: CDR1 SGHDT and CDR2 YYEEEE. V lost 1 base to trimming and J lost 2 bases, with 13 bases between them. This CDR3 reads CASSLLSSKTYNEQFF. CDR3 in DNA: TGTGCCAGCAGCTTGTTGTCTTCCAAGACCTACAATGAGCAGTTCTTC.

This clonotype was recorded many times. The chain couples TRBV21-1 to TRBJ2-1. TRBV21-1 is flagged as a pseudogene. The CDR3 sequence is 11 residues long. The CDR3: CASSNPNEQFF. CDR3 DNA sequence: TGTGCCAGCAGCAACCCAAATGAGCAGTTCTTC.

This clonotype was picked up many times. The J gene is TRBJ2-1, the V gene TRBV6-2 or TRBV6-3; 8 bases agree with TRBD2. This CDR3 region has 15 residues. V shed 3 bases and J 8 bases; nucleotides not matched to a gene: 9. Germline V gene lookup returns CDR1 MNHEY and CDR2 SVGEGT. The CDR3 DNA follows: TGTGCCAGCAGTTATACCGGGGGGGCTGCGTATGAGCAGTTCTTC. It codes for CASSYTGGAAYEQFF.

This clonotype was counted at least ten times. V usage is TRBV14 and J usage is TRBJ1-5; D gene uncertain. CDR1 and CDR2 (germline): SGHDN, FVKESK. Deletions cut 6 bases from V and 1 base from J, with 7 bases between. The CDR3 length is 13 residues. The DNA for the CDR3 is TGTGCCAGCAGTTCAACGAGCAATCAGCCCCAGCATTTT. This encodes CASSSTSNQPQHF.

This clonotype was found many times. V is TRBV10-2 and J is TRBJ2-7, with 8 positions matching TRBD2. J lost 0 bases, V lost 7 bases, and 5 bases had no gene match. This CDR3 has 14 amino acids. Germline V gene sequence: CDR1 WSHSY, CDR2 SAAADI. CDR3 in DNA: TGCGCCAGCAACGGCGGGGGGAGCTCCTACGAGCAGTACTTC. This gives the protein CASNGGGSSYEQYF.

By share, this clonotype ranks as medium-sized. V gene TRBV2 combines with J gene TRBJ2-7; D possibly corresponds to TRBD1 (6 bases). The CDR3 extends over 14 amino acids. In germline, CDR1 is SNHLY, CDR2 FYNNEI. V dropped 1 base and J dropped 3 bases, with 10 bases sitting between them. DNA of the CDR3: TGTGCCAGCAGTGAAGGGGGGCTGAGCTACGAGCAGTACTTC. Residues: CASSEGGLSYEQYF. Looking up the rest from reference TRBV2 and TRBJ2-7 gives the full variable domain: EPEVTQTPSHQVTQMGQEVILRCVPISNHLYFYWYRQILGQKVEFLVSFYNNEISEKSEIFDDQFSVERPDGSNFTLKIRSTKLEDSAMYFCASSEGGLSYEQYFGPGTRLTVT.

The sample holds many counts of this clonotype. This chain links TRBV20-1 with TRBJ1-6, with 10 positions matching TRBD1. The CDR3 spans 15 residues. Trimming removed 2 bases from V and 5 bases from J; junction bases left unmatched: 3. The germline CDR1 and CDR2 sequences are DFQATT and SNEGSKA (reference sequence). The CDR3 coding sequence is TGCAGTGCTAGACCTGACAGGGGGCATAATTCACCCCTCCACTTT. Encoded protein: CSARPDRGHNSPLHF.

This clonotype appeared many times. The rearrangement uses TRBV30 and TRBJ2-3; TRBD2 matches 8 bases. V dropped 8 bases and J dropped 6; count of bases not matched to a gene: 10. Germline-derived CDR1 and CDR2 are GTSNPN and SVGIG (reference sequence). The length of the CDR3 is 13 residues. This CDR3 is CAGGAGAGDTQYF. CDR3 nucleotide sequence: TGTGCCGGGGGAGCGGGGGCGGGGGATACGCAGTATTTT.

This clonotype was observed at least ten times. The chain links TRBV25-1 to TRBJ1-3; no clear D. Trimming stripped 6 bases from V and 0 bases from J, with 3 bases between. Germline CDR1 and CDR2: MGHDK and SYGVNS. This CDR3 comprises 12 residues. In nucleotides, the CDR3 is TGTGCCAGCAGGAGCTCTGGAAACACCATATATTTT. Translating gives CASRSSGNTIYF. The whole variable domain, filled in from reference TRBV25-1 and TRBJ1-3, reads EADIYQTPRYLVIGTGKKITLECSQTMGHDKMYWYQQDPGMELHLIHYSYGVNSTEKGDLSSESTVSRIRTEHFPLTLESARPSHTSQYLCASRSSGNTIYFGEGSWLTVV.

The V call is TRBV11-3, the J call TRBJ2-5, with D perhaps TRBD1 or TRBD2 (5 bases each). The V end was cut by 5 bases, the J end by 1 base, with 17 bases between. The CDR3 totals 16 residues. Germline assignment: CDR1 SGHNT and CDR2 YENEEA. CDR3 in DNA: TGTGCCAGCAGCCCAGGCGGAGAGGGGACCCAAGAGACCCAGTACTTC. Its protein product is CASSPGGEGTQETQYF.

This clonotype is deemed medium-sized. The rearrangement links TRBV15 to TRBJ2-1, with D perhaps matching TRBD2 (6 bases). The germline CDR1 and CDR2 sequences are LNHNV and YYDKDF (reference sequence). V lost 5 bases to trimming and J lost 7 bases, with 12 bases between them. The CDR3 has 13 amino acids. CDR3 protein: CATSVAGRNEQFF. The CDR3 region has the DNA TGTGCCACCAGCGTGGCAGGGAGGAATGAGCAGTTCTTC.

This clonotype has a count of ten or more. The rearrangement joins TRBV12-3 or TRBV12-4 to TRBJ2-1; 7 bases are a match to TRBD1. This CDR3 is built from 16 residues. V lost 0 bases to trimming and J lost 7 bases; unmatched junction nucleotides: 9. CDR3 sequence reads: CASSLAMAGGYNEQFF. CDR3 DNA sequence: TGTGCCAGCAGTTTAGCGATGGCAGGGGGATATAATGAGCAGTTCTTC.